This TCR beta chain was profiled in a study of shared clonotypes between healthy human individuals. Here immunoSEQ multiplex PCR was the method, and the copy in TCRdb shows in-frame clones only, minus some. The sample records more than 2 million clones, about 94% being singletons. CD45RO-negative, CCR7-selected cells formed the naive CD8 fraction, which excluded terminally differentiated effector memory CD45RA+ cells. The sequence derives from a man between 18 and 29 years old in good health. The sequenced sample consisted of naive CD8+ T cells sorted from blood.

The CDR3 reads CATSRDDTDTQYF. DNA of the CDR3: TGTGCCACCAGCAGAGATGATACAGATACGCAGTATTTT. V and J are TRBV15 and TRBJ2-3; no firm D call. CDR1 and CDR2 (germline): LNHNV, YYDKDF (reference sequence). CDR3 length: 13 residues. The V end was cut by 0 bases, the J end by 3 bases, with 4 bases between.